This passage covers 23 T cell receptor beta chains from one sample sequenced in a study of T cell changes during pregnancy in multiple sclerosis. Clones were sequenced by immunoSEQ multiplex PCR, and TCRdb holds only the in-frame ones, with some missing. The repertoire has some 35,000 clones, roughly nine tenths of them found once; the top ten carry 0.6% to 0.9%. The input for sequencing was CD4+ T cells from peripheral blood mononuclear cells, taken after pregnancy. These receptors were obtained from a female donor in good health, enrolled as a control in a pregnancy study.

This rearrangement joins TRBV27 to TRBJ1-1; D perhaps matches TRBD1 (6 bases). Germline assignment: CDR1 MNHEY and CDR2 SMNVEV (reference sequence). The CDR3 has 16 residues. Trimming removed 2 bases from V and 2 bases from J, with 15 bases in between. The CDR3 sequence is CASSLRTGIGNTEAFF. CDR3 nucleotide sequence: TGTGCCAGCAGTTTAAGAACAGGGATAGGCAACACTGAAGCTTTCTTT.

V and J are TRBV5-1 and TRBJ2-3, with TRBD1 as a possible D gene (5 bases). From germline, CDR1 is SGHRS and CDR2 YFSETQ. CDR3 length equals 15 residues. V lost 0 bases and J lost 1, with 9 bases in between. The CDR3 nucleotides are TGCGCCAGCAGCTTGGAGGTCAGGGGCACAGATACGCAGTATTTT. Translated: CASSLEVRGTDTQYF.

V is TRBV5-1 and J is TRBJ2-7; 11 bases map to TRBD2. CDR3 length equals 14 residues. In germline, CDR1 is SGHRS, CDR2 YFSETQ. The V gene end was trimmed by 4 bases and the J gene end by 6 bases; junction bases not matched to a gene: 6. The CDR3: CASSETSGVIEQYF. CDR3 nucleotides: TGCGCCAGCAGCGAGACTAGCGGGGTAATCGAGCAGTACTTC.

V and J are TRBV27 and TRBJ2-7, with 7 bases matching TRBD2. The length of the CDR3 is 15 residues. Germline V gene lookup returns CDR1 MNHEY and CDR2 SMNVEV (reference sequence). V dropped 3 bases and J dropped 0; count of bases not matched to a gene: 5. The CDR3 region has the DNA TGTGCCAGCAGTTTCGTCGGCGGGAGCTCCTACGAGCAGTACTTC. It translates to CASSFVGGSSYEQYF.

This clone occurred a few times. This sequence joins TRBV14 and TRBJ2-1; 10 bases match TRBD2. This CDR3 has 15 amino acids. V lost 4 bases to trimming and J lost 4 bases; unmatched junction nucleotides: 4. Germline CDR1 SGHDN, CDR2 FVKESK. The CDR3 DNA is TGTGCCAGCAGCCTACCGACTAGCGGGTACAATGAGCAGTTCTTC. Residues: CASSLPTSGYNEQFF.

The V gene is TRBV6-6, the J gene TRBJ2-1; 8 bases are shared with TRBD1. The germline gives CDR1 MNHNY, CDR2 SVGAGI (reference sequence). Trimming cost V 6 bases and J 9 bases; bases outside gene matches: 16. The CDR3 loop spans 16 amino acids. As DNA, the CDR3 is TGTGCCAGCAGCCGTGCTACAGGGGGTGTTCCCGGTGAGCAGTTCTTC. It encodes CASSRATGGVPGEQFF.

The chain links TRBV15 to TRBJ1-5, with 7 bases fitting TRBD1. With 7 bases clipped from V and 3 bases from J, the junction kept 9 bases outside the gene matches. The CDR3 length is 15 residues. Per germline, CDR1 LNHNV and CDR2 YYDKDF (reference sequence). The CDR3 nucleotides read TGTGCCACCAATTCTCGGGACAGAGACAATCAGCCCCAGCATTTT. This gives the protein CATNSRDRDNQPQHF.

This clone was seen a single time. The chain couples TRBV18 to TRBJ2-7, with 8 bases identical to TRBD2. In germline, CDR1 is KGHSH, CDR2 LQKENI. Unmatched junction bases numbered 8, after V lost 3 bases and J lost 7 bases. The CDR3 has 14 amino acids. DNA for the CDR3: TGTGCCAGCTCACCGACGGGAGGGCTTAAAGAGCAGTACTTC. Amino acid sequence: CASSPTGGLKEQYF.

This sequence joins TRBV7-3 and TRBJ2-1; D is undetermined. Germline lookup yields CDR1 SGHTA and CDR2 FQGTGA. Trimming left V 5 bases short and J 1 base short, with 12 bases between. This CDR3 is 15 amino acids long. The CDR3 sequence is CASSQDSNSYNEQFF. The CDR3 DNA is TGTGCCAGCAGCCAAGACTCCAATTCCTACAATGAGCAGTTCTTC.

CDR3 protein: CASSLGRAGADTQYF. The CDR3 region has the DNA TGTGCCAGCAGTTTAGGGAGGGCTGGGGCAGATACGCAGTATTTT. The gene calls are TRBV6-1 and TRBJ2-3; 7 bases line up with TRBD2. CDR1 is MNHNS, CDR2 SASEGT, per germline. With V trimmed by 5 bases and J by 4 bases, 9 bases remained unmatched. CDR3 length: 15 amino acids.

The rearrangement joins TRBV2 to TRBJ1-5; D might be TRBD1 (5 bases). The CDR3 spans 17 residues. The V gene lost 4 bases and the J gene lost 0 bases, with 16 bases spanning the gap. The germline CDR1 and CDR2 sequences are SNHLY and FYNNEI. The CDR3 protein is CASSGRAGKDSNQPQHF. The CDR3 bases are TGTGCCAGCAGTGGTAGGGCAGGGAAGGATAGCAATCAGCCCCAGCATTTT.

V usage is TRBV5-1 and J usage is TRBJ1-1; TRBD1 matches at 8 bases. The trim removed 4 bases at V and 1 base at J, leaving 3 bases unmatched. This CDR3 has 14 amino acids. Germline V gene data show CDR1 as SGHRS and CDR2 as YFSETQ. CDR3 DNA: TGCGCCAGCAGCCCAGACAGGGGGAACACTGAAGCTTTCTTT. This sequence encodes CASSPDRGNTEAFF.

The V and J genes are TRBV19 and TRBJ1-2; tentatively, D is TRBD1 (5 bases). Trimming shortened V by 6 bases and J by 8 bases, and 10 bases separated the two germline ends. The germline CDR1 and CDR2 sequences are LNHDA and SQIVND (reference sequence). There are 11 residues in the CDR3. CDR3 nucleotide sequence: TGTGCCAGTAGGACAGCCGGCGGCTACACCTTC. It encodes CASRTAGGYTF.

The chain has TRBV9 and TRBJ2-3; 12 bases fit TRBD2. Per germline, CDR1 SGDLS and CDR2 YYNGEE. The V and J ends lost 0 bases and 4 bases, in that order; junction bases with no gene match: 9. The CDR3 totals 18 residues. In DNA, the CDR3 is TGTGCCAGCAGCGTAGAGGCTAGCGGGGGGGCGAGAGCAGATACGCAGTATTTT. Translated: CASSVEASGGARADTQYF.

V gene TRBV19 combines with J gene TRBJ2-1; TRBD2 agrees at 10 bases. This CDR3 spans 15 amino acids. Germline values: CDR1 LNHDA, CDR2 SQIVND (reference sequence). The ends lost 3 bases at V and 6 bases at J; junction bases unmatched: 5. In DNA form, the CDR3 reads TGTGCCAGTAGTATTGGTAGCGGGGGGTTCAATGAGCAGTTCTTC. As protein: CASSIGSGGFNEQFF.

CDR3 residues: CASRLAGGNEQFF. The CDR3 coding sequence is TGTGCCAGCCGTTTAGCGGGGGGAAATGAGCAGTTCTTC. The chain joins TRBV7-8 to TRBJ2-1; 10 bases fit TRBD2. Germline V CDR1 and CDR2: SGHVS, FQNEAQ. Losses at the gene ends were 8 bases for V and 7 bases for J; bases not matched to a gene: 5. CDR3 length equals 13 residues.

The CDR3 DNA sequence: TGTGCCAGCAGCCCCGGGGGAGGAGCCGGGCAAGAGACCCAGTACTTC. Its protein product is CASSPGGGAGQETQYF. The V and J genes are TRBV27 and TRBJ2-5; D might be TRBD2 (6 bases). The germline gives CDR1 MNHEY, CDR2 SMNVEV (reference sequence). With 6 bases removed from V and 2 bases from J, the gap between germline ends came to 19 bases. This CDR3 is 16 amino acids long.

The chain employs TRBV7-2 and TRBJ2-5; no clear D. Germline CDR1 is SGHTA and CDR2 is FQGNSA. The CDR3 totals 12 residues. V was shortened by 2 bases and J by 5 bases, with 6 bases between the two germline ends. CDR3 nucleotide sequence: TGTGCCAGCAGCTTAATTTCGGAGACCCAGTACTTC. It is translated as CASSLISETQYF.

The V gene is TRBV7-8, the J gene TRBJ1-6; D perhaps matches TRBD1 (6 bases). Germline values: CDR1 SGHVS, CDR2 FQNEAQ. V lost 2 bases, J lost 5 bases, and 7 bases lay in between. The CDR3 has 14 amino acids. The CDR3 protein is CASSLTGNNSPLHF. CDR3 DNA: TGTGCCAGCAGCTTAACAGGGAATAATTCACCCCTCCACTTT. The whole variable domain, filled in from reference TRBV7-8 and TRBJ1-6, reads GAGVSQSPRYKVAKRGQDVALRCDPISGHVSLFWYQQALGQGPEFLTYFQNEAQLDKSGLPSDRFFAERPEGSVSTLKIQRTQQEDSAVYLCASSLTGNNSPLHFGNGTRLTVT.

Of note for this clone: The junction does not match germline at one end; this may be a read error. V gene TRBV7-7 combines with J gene TRBJ2-5, with TRBD2 identical over 11 bases. Germline assignment: CDR1 SSHAT and CDR2 FNYEAQ (reference sequence). The CDR3 is made up of 15 amino acids. The CDR3 DNA reads as TGTGCTAGCAGCTTAGGGACTAGCGGCCAAGAGACCCAGTACTTC. Translation: CASSLGTSGQETQYF.

V is TRBV5-1 and J is TRBJ2-1, with 14 bases matching TRBD2. The CDR3 loop spans 21 amino acids. Looked up from germline, CDR1 is SGHRS and CDR2 is YFSETQ. Losses at the gene ends were 0 bases for V and 2 bases for J; bases not matched to a gene: 13. DNA of the CDR3: TGCGCCAGCAGCTTGGCCGAGGGGAAGACTAGCGGGAGGGGCGCCTACAATGAGCAGTTCTTC. Amino acid sequence: CASSLAEGKTSGRGAYNEQFF.

The V and J genes are TRBV5-1 and TRBJ2-2; TRBD1 agrees at 8 bases. With 5 bases clipped from V and 1 base from J, the junction kept 7 bases outside the gene matches. The CDR3 length is 16 residues. Germline V gene sequence: CDR1 SGHRS, CDR2 YFSETQ. The CDR3 sequence is CASRPAGTGNTGELFF. The CDR3 nucleotides are TGCGCCAGCAGGCCGGCGGGGACAGGGAACACCGGGGAGCTGTTTTTT.

The V gene is TRBV6-1, the J gene TRBJ1-3; no clear D gene. Germline CDR1 is MNHNS and CDR2 is SASEGT. V lost 4 bases to trimming and J lost 1 base, with 11 bases between them. This CDR3 spans 15 amino acids. CDR3 DNA sequence: TGTGCCAGCAGTGTTGAGGGTTCTTCTGGAAACACCATATATTTT. Translated: CASSVEGSSGNTIYF.